Presented here are 27 T cell receptor beta chains from one specimen sequenced in a study of T-cell reconstitution after alpha-beta-depleted transplantation in children (dated by TCRdb to about 2016). Libraries came from PCR. The reads were generated on an Illumina HiSeq 2500. TCR library preparation used molecular barcoding, with unique molecular identifiers applied to normalize quantification of the TCRbeta repertoire. Starting from the raw public reads, TCRdb applied fastp trimming at Q25, assembled clones with MiXCR and retained in-frame beta chains. Entries that share a CDR3 protein sequence are merged under the most common genes and DNA. This sample comprises 200,000 to 250,000 distinct CDR3 sequences, 20% to 30% of them detected only once. The leading ten clones occupy 4.5% to 5.5% of the sample. This specimen's treatment or condition label, per the study, means: allogeneic hematopoietic cell transplantation with graft depleted of TCRalphabeta T cells and CD19 B cells.

The sequencing here drew on PBMCs, mostly from graft donor cells, taken 360 days after TCRalphabeta/CD19-depleted stem cell transplant. The receptor set was obtained from a female patient aged 2-9 years who had a stem cell transplant for congenital amegakaryocytic thrombocytopenia, so the T cells may come from the graft donor.

This clonotype was counted only a few times. The genes are TRBV28 and TRBJ2-7; TRBD1 or TRBD2 may be the D gene (5 bases each). Germline assignment: CDR1 MDHEN and CDR2 SYDVKM. Trimming pared 8 bases from V and 2 bases from J, leaving 16 bases between. CDR3 length equals 14 residues. The CDR3 region is CASSPGALTYEQYF. The CDR3 nucleotides read TGTGCCAGCTCCCCCGGGGCCTTAACCTACGAGCAGTACTTC.

The rearrangement links TRBV28 to TRBJ1-5, with unresolved D. From germline, CDR1 is MDHEN and CDR2 SYDVKM. This CDR3 contains 18 residues. V lost 2 bases and J 3 bases, leaving 20 bases between the germline ends. DNA of the CDR3: TGTGCCAGCAGTTTAAAAGGGTTAAAAAAAGGGTACAATCAGCCCCAGCATTTT. It translates to CASSLKGLKKGYNQPQHF.

A few counts support this clonotype. This chain links TRBV29-1 with TRBJ2-3; the D gene is possibly TRBD2 (5 bases). The germline gives CDR1 SQVTM, CDR2 ANQGSEA. Trimming cost V 5 bases and J 1 base, with 10 bases left between them. CDR3 size: 13 residues. CDR3 in amino acids: CSVRDSGTDTQYF. The CDR3 DNA is TGCAGCGTTCGCGATAGCGGCACAGATACGCAGTATTTT.

This clonotype appeared a few times. The genes are TRBV12-3 or TRBV12-4 and TRBJ2-2, with D unresolved. The germline V and J ends were trimmed by 6 bases and 7 bases, with 12 bases remaining between them. The CDR3 runs 13 residues. DNA of the CDR3: TGTGCCAGCAGGCCTCCCAGCATCGGGGAGCTGTTTTTT. Translation gives CASRPPSIGELFF.

This clonotype was counted between two and nine times. The chain has TRBV3-1 and TRBJ1-6, with a possible D match to TRBD1 (6 bases). Germline V gene sequence: CDR1 LGHDT, CDR2 YNNKEL (reference sequence). This CDR3 is built from 13 residues. Deletions cut 4 bases from V and 6 bases from J, with 7 bases between. This CDR3 is CASSRDINSPLHF. CDR3 bases: TGTGCCAGCAGCCGGGACATTAATTCACCCCTCCACTTT.

The chain employs TRBV18 and TRBJ2-7, with 7 bases lining up with TRBD1. Trimming took 4 bases from V and 5 from J; bases not matched to a gene: 8. CDR3 length: 14 residues. Per the germline V gene, CDR1 is KGHSH and CDR2 is LQKENI. CDR3 in DNA: TGTGCCAGCTCACAAGGGACAGCGCCTAACGAGCAGTACTTC. This translates into CASSQGTAPNEQYF.

This clonotype was detected many times. The rearrangement links TRBV2 to TRBJ1-5, with a tentative D call TRBD1 (6 bases). This CDR3 contains 14 residues. The V and J ends lost 8 bases and 0 bases respectively, with 11 bases between them. Germline loops: CDR1 SNHLY, CDR2 FYNNEI. The CDR3 region is CASGRTVSNQPQHF. CDR3 DNA: TGTGCCAGCGGGCGGACAGTTAGCAATCAGCCCCAGCATTTT.

Only a few counts were recorded for this clonotype. V is TRBV5-1 and J is TRBJ2-5, with D perhaps matching TRBD2 (6 bases). This CDR3 comprises 18 residues. V lost 2 bases, J lost 1 base, and 21 bases lay in between. Germline V CDR1 and CDR2: SGHRS, YFSETQ. The CDR3 DNA follows: TGCGCCAGCAGCTTAATTGGCCTGGGACTCGACTTCCAAGAGACCCAGTACTTC. Protein sequence: CASSLIGLGLDFQETQYF.

The chain is built from TRBV20-1 and TRBJ2-7, with D perhaps matching TRBD1 (6 bases). CDR3 length: 15 residues. V lost 0 bases, J lost 1 base, and 13 bases lay in between. Germline CDR1 reads DFQATT; CDR2 reads SNEGSKA (reference sequence). The CDR3 coding sequence is TGCAGTGCTAGAGATTTGGCAGGGGCGTCCTACGAGCAGTACTTC. Translated, it gives CSARDLAGASYEQYF.

The J gene is TRBJ2-1, the V gene TRBV6-1; 7 bases are a match to TRBD2. The V gene's germline CDR1 is MNHNS and CDR2 SASEGT. With V trimmed by 6 bases and J by 2 bases, 13 bases remained unmatched. The CDR3 consists of 17 residues. The DNA of the CDR3 is TGTGCCAGCAGCCAGCCTAGCGGCCCAAAGACCTACAATGAGCAGTTCTTC. Translation: CASSQPSGPKTYNEQFF.

This clonotype was seen ten or more times. V gene TRBV1 combines with J gene TRBJ2-7; TRBD1, the table's D call, lacks a check against the DNA. TRBV1 is a recognized pseudogene. This CDR3 contains 16 residues. The DNA of the CDR3 is TGCACCAGCAGCCAGCTTTTGCCACAGGGAGAGAACGAGCAGTACTTC. It yields the protein CTSSQLLPQGENEQYF.

This clonotype was found a few times. The rearrangement links TRBV20-1 to TRBJ2-3; 12 bases match TRBD2. The V and J ends lost 3 bases and 5 bases, in that order; junction bases with no gene match: 6. Germline lookup yields CDR1 DFQATT and CDR2 SNEGSKA (reference sequence). The CDR3 has 15 residues. CDR3 loop: CSASRLAGDIDTQYF. In DNA form, the CDR3 reads TGCAGTGCTAGCAGACTAGCGGGAGATATAGATACGCAGTATTTT.

A few counts support this clonotype. The rearrangement joins TRBV28 to TRBJ2-7; D perhaps matches TRBD2 (5 bases). From germline, CDR1 is MDHEN and CDR2 SYDVKM. The CDR3 is made up of 14 amino acids. The V end was cut by 6 bases, the J end by 1 base, with 13 bases between. The CDR3 reads CASSSATGSYEQYF. The CDR3 DNA follows: TGTGCCAGCAGCTCAGCGACGGGATCCTACGAGCAGTACTTC. Full variable domain (outside the CDR3, taken from reference TRBV28 and TRBJ2-7): DVKVTQSSRYLVKRTGEKVFLECVQDMDHENMFWYRQDPGLGLRLIYFSYDVKMKEKGDIPEGYSVSREKKERFSLILESASTNQTSMYLCASSSATGSYEQYFGPGTRLTVT.

This clonotype showed up just once. The rearrangement links TRBV6-5 to TRBJ2-5; D is uncertain. Germline V gives CDR1 MNHEY, CDR2 SVGAGI. This CDR3 comprises 15 residues. Trimming shortened V by 0 bases and J by 1 base, and 9 bases separated the two germline ends. CDR3 loop: CASSYSLGPQETQYF. The CDR3 DNA follows: TGTGCCAGCAGTTACTCTCTTGGCCCCCAAGAGACCCAGTACTTC.

The genes are TRBV20-1 and TRBJ2-2; no reliable D call. V lost 2 bases and J 7 bases, leaving 14 bases between the germline ends. CDR1 and CDR2 (germline): DFQATT, SNEGSKA (reference sequence). The CDR3 is 14 amino acids. CDR3 sequence (DNA): TGCAGTGCTAGAACCCACGGACGGTACGGGGAGCTGTTTTTT. This encodes CSARTHGRYGELFF.

Here the CDR3 DNA reads TGCAGCGTATCCACAGGGCACGAGCAGTACTTC. Amino acids: CSVSTGHEQYF. This rearrangement joins TRBV29-1 to TRBJ2-7, with a possible D match to TRBD1 (6 bases). The CDR3 is made up of 11 amino acids. Germline CDR1 and CDR2: SQVTM and ANQGSEA. V lost 6 bases and J lost 5, with 11 bases in between.

The V and J genes are TRBV10-3 and TRBJ2-7, with 8 bases matching TRBD2. The CDR3 consists of 17 residues. V lost 1 base to trimming and J lost 0 bases; unmatched junction nucleotides: 8. CDR1 and CDR2 (germline): ENHRY, SYGVKD. The CDR3 spells CAISEFTGGPGSYEQYF. The CDR3 DNA sequence: TGTGCCATCAGTGAGTTTACGGGGGGGCCGGGCTCCTACGAGCAGTACTTC.

The chain uses TRBV21-1 and TRBJ1-5; whether TRBD1, the table's D call, matches the DNA was not checked. TRBV21-1 is termed a pseudogene. The CDR3 sequence is 15 residues long. The CDR3 coding sequence is TGTGCCAGCAGCAACGACAGGGTGGCCAATCAGCCCCAGCATTTT. Residues: CASSNDRVANQPQHF.

This chain links TRBV6-5 with TRBJ1-1, with a weak D call TRBD1 (6 bases). The germline V and J ends were trimmed by 2 bases and 4 bases, with 14 bases remaining between them. The CDR3 covers 15 residues. The germline V gene encodes CDR1 MNHEY and CDR2 SVGAGI. This CDR3 is CASSYSGRGGTEAFF. CDR3 sequence (DNA): TGTGCCAGCAGTTACAGTGGCAGGGGAGGCACTGAAGCTTTCTTT.

The J gene is TRBJ1-5, the V gene TRBV2; D not resolved. Germline V gives CDR1 SNHLY, CDR2 FYNNEI. The V end lost 6 bases, the J end lost 1 base, and 19 bases lay between the germline ends. The CDR3 loop spans 17 amino acids. For the CDR3, the DNA is TGTGCCAGCAGAGACCGGACCCCTCACTTCAGCAATCAGCCCCAGCATTTT. Protein product: CASRDRTPHFSNQPQHF. The whole variable domain, filled in from reference TRBV2 and TRBJ1-5, reads EPEVTQTPSHQVTQMGQEVILRCVPISNHLYFYWYRQILGQKVEFLVSFYNNEISEKSEIFDDQFSVERPDGSNFTLKIRSTKLEDSAMYFCASRDRTPHFSNQPQHFGDGTRLSIL.

In this sample, this clonotype turned up a few times. This rearrangement joins TRBV3-1 to TRBJ2-5; no definite D call. The CDR3 is made up of 14 amino acids. V lost 4 bases and J 2 bases, leaving 11 bases between the germline ends. The germline V gene encodes CDR1 LGHDT and CDR2 YNNKEL (reference sequence). CDR3 bases: TGTGCCAGCAGCCTCATGATCCGACAAGAGACCCAGTACTTC. The encoded protein is CASSLMIRQETQYF.

CDR3 loop: CAWRPGGGTDTQYF. CDR3 nucleotide sequence: TGTGCCTGGAGACCAGGGGGCGGCACAGATACGCAGTATTTT. The genes are TRBV30 and TRBJ2-3; TRBD1 matches at 8 bases. This CDR3 region has 14 residues. V was pared by 3 bases and J by 1 base, with 3 bases of the junction left unmatched. CDR1 is GTSNPN and CDR2 is SVGIG in the germline V gene (reference sequence).

The table lists this clonotype with many counts. In nucleotides, the CDR3 is TGCAGTGCCCTCCGGGGGGTGAACACTGAAGCTTTCTTT. This translates into CSALRGVNTEAFF. The chain has TRBV20-1 and TRBJ1-1; D possibly corresponds to TRBD1 (5 bases). CDR1 and CDR2 from the germline V gene are DFQATT and SNEGSKA (reference sequence). The CDR3 consists of 13 residues. Trimming took off 6 bases at V and 0 bases at J, with 11 bases between the two ends.

V usage is TRBV20-1 and J usage is TRBJ2-1; the D gene is possibly TRBD2 (5 bases). The CDR3 sequence is 14 residues long. The germline V gene encodes CDR1 DFQATT and CDR2 SNEGSKA (reference sequence). Trimming took off 1 base at V and 3 bases at J, with 10 bases between the two ends. The CDR3 protein is CSARGEQNYNEQFF. CDR3 nucleotides: TGCAGTGCTAGAGGGGAGCAAAACTACAATGAGCAGTTCTTC.

This clonotype was picked up a small number of times. DNA for the CDR3: TGCAGTGCTAGACACACGACTAGCCTGGTCTACGAGCAGTACTTC. Its translation is CSARHTTSLVYEQYF. V is TRBV20-1 and J is TRBJ2-7; 7 bases are a match to TRBD2. Germline values: CDR1 DFQATT, CDR2 SNEGSKA (reference sequence). Germline trimming cut 2 bases from V and 3 bases from J; bases unmatched to any gene: 10. The CDR3 loop spans 15 amino acids.

This clonotype was seen only a few times. The V gene is TRBV7-2, the J gene TRBJ2-1; D unclear. The CDR3 consists of 14 residues. The germline V gene encodes CDR1 SGHTA and CDR2 FQGNSA. V gave up 1 base and J gave up 6 bases, with 10 bases separating them. The CDR3 sequence is CASSLVLPGNEQFF. The CDR3 nucleotides are TGTGCCAGCAGCTTAGTCCTCCCTGGCAATGAGCAGTTCTTC.

The chain joins TRBV12-3 or TRBV12-4 to TRBJ1-4, with D possibly TRBD1 on 6 matching bases. Trimming stripped 3 bases from V and 2 bases from J, with 10 bases between. The CDR3 loop spans 15 amino acids. The CDR3 spells CASSLNRATNEKLFF. In nucleotides, the CDR3 is TGTGCCAGCAGTTTGAACAGGGCTACTAATGAAAAACTGTTTTTT.